One sample yielded the 29 T cell receptor beta chains listed below, sequenced in a study of shared clonotypes between healthy human individuals. Here immunoSEQ multiplex PCR was the method, and the copy in TCRdb shows in-frame clones only, minus some. The data show 1.5 million to 1.9 million clones, with approximately 98% seen just once and approximately 0.45% held by the top ten. Sequenced input: naive CD4+ T cells sorted from blood. Specified subset: CD45RA+ positively selected. Source of these receptors: a man aged 30 to 39 in good health.

The chain uses TRBV7-3 and TRBJ2-2, with 12 bases matching TRBD2. This CDR3 spans 17 amino acids. Germline V gives CDR1 SGHTA, CDR2 FQGTGA. The ends lost 3 bases at V and 6 bases at J; junction bases unmatched: 8. CDR3 in DNA: TGTGCCAGCAGCTTGGTCACGACTAGCGGGAGAGCCGGGGAGCTGTTTTTT. Translating gives CASSLVTTSGRAGELFF.

This clone was found once. V is TRBV29-1 and J is TRBJ2-2, with TRBD1 as a possible D gene (6 bases). The germline V and J ends were trimmed by 4 bases and 7 bases, with 19 bases remaining between them. The V gene's germline CDR1 is SQVTM and CDR2 ANQGSEA. This CDR3 has 15 amino acids. The CDR3 nucleotides are TGCAGCGTTGGGGACACCACGTATCCCGGCGGGGAGCTGTTTTTT. It translates to CSVGDTTYPGGELFF.

This rearrangement joins TRBV12-2 to TRBJ2-3; TRBD2, as called in the table, went unchecked against the DNA. TRBV12-2 is designated a pseudogene. This CDR3 comprises 17 residues. CDR3: CASRLPGREGPTDTQYF. In DNA form, the CDR3 reads TGTGCAAGTCGCTTACCAGGGCGGGAGGGCCCGACAGATACGCAGTATTTT.

V is TRBV23-1 and J is TRBJ2-1; weak D call: TRBD1 (5 bases). TRBV23-1 qualifies as an ORF whose function is uncertain. V lost 0 bases and J lost 0, with 15 bases in between. The CDR3 sequence is 18 residues long. This chain's CDR3 is CASSQSGRAVSSYNEQFF. The CDR3 nucleotides are TGCGCCAGCAGTCAATCTGGCAGGGCGGTCAGCTCCTACAATGAGCAGTTCTTC.

The J gene is TRBJ2-7, the V gene TRBV5-5; TRBD2 agrees at 14 bases. This CDR3 is built from 16 residues. The germline CDR1 and CDR2 sequences are SGHKS and YYEKEE (reference sequence). V was pared by 4 bases and J by 6 bases, with 9 bases of the junction left unmatched. The DNA for the CDR3 is TGTGCCAGCAGCCCGCCGGGGACTAGCGGGAGCCGCGAGCAGTACTTC. It is translated as CASSPPGTSGSREQYF.

The genes are TRBV15 and TRBJ1-1; tentatively, D is TRBD1 (6 bases). Germline V gene lookup returns CDR1 LNHNV and CDR2 YYDKDF (reference sequence). The ends were cut back, 3 bases at V and 4 bases at J, with 12 bases in the middle. The CDR3 spans 14 residues. This chain's CDR3 is CATSSDTGPTEAFF. As DNA, the CDR3 is TGTGCCACCAGCAGCGATACAGGGCCCACTGAAGCTTTCTTT.

V is TRBV25-1 and J is TRBJ2-2; the D is unclear. CDR3 size: 14 residues. Trimming removed 2 bases from V and 6 bases from J, with 10 bases in between. Germline CDR1 and CDR2: MGHDK and SYGVNS. CDR3 region: CASSEMGRSGELFF. CDR3 DNA: TGTGCCAGCAGTGAAATGGGAAGGTCCGGGGAGCTGTTTTTT. The whole variable domain, filled in from reference TRBV25-1 and TRBJ2-2, reads EADIYQTPRYLVIGTGKKITLECSQTMGHDKMYWYQQDPGMELHLIHYSYGVNSTEKGDLSSESTVSRIRTEHFPLTLESARPSHTSQYLCASSEMGRSGELFFGEGSRLTVL.

The chain couples TRBV2 to TRBJ1-1, with D possibly matching TRBD1 (6 bases). The V and J ends lost 7 bases and 5 bases respectively, with 17 bases between them. This CDR3 is 14 amino acids long. The V gene's germline CDR1 is SNHLY and CDR2 FYNNEI. CDR3 in DNA: TGTGCCAGCAATAACTTTCAGGGGAGGACTGAAGCTTTCTTT. Protein sequence: CASNNFQGRTEAFF.

The J gene is TRBJ2-1, the V gene TRBV7-9; 7 nucleotides line up with TRBD2. The CDR3 is 16 residues long. V shed 2 bases, J shed 7 bases, and the junction held 11 bases outside the gene matches. Germline V CDR1 and CDR2: SEHNR, FQNEAQ (reference sequence). DNA of the CDR3: TGTGCCAGCAGCTTACATCGGGACTACCCTTGGAATGAGCAGTTCTTC. It translates to CASSLHRDYPWNEQFF.

V and J are TRBV5-1 and TRBJ1-2, with D possibly being TRBD1 (6 bases). This CDR3 comprises 14 residues. V was cut by 1 base and J by 3 bases, with 10 bases left in between. Germline V gene lookup returns CDR1 SGHRS and CDR2 YFSETQ. The CDR3 here is CASSLTGRDYGYTF. Here the CDR3 DNA reads TGCGCCAGCAGCTTGACAGGGCGGGACTATGGCTACACCTTC. The variable domain in full, completed from reference TRBV5-1 and TRBJ1-2, reads KAGVTQTPRYLIKTRGQQVTLSCSPISGHRSVSWYQQTPGQGLQFLFEYFSETQRNKGNFPGRFSGRQFSNSRSEMNVSTLELGDSALYLCASSLTGRDYGYTFGSGTRLTVV.

On this clone: Other nucleotide sequences from this sample produce the same CDR3. The J gene is TRBJ2-2, the V gene TRBV5-1, with TRBD2 identical over 7 bases. V lost 0 bases to trimming and J lost 1 base; unmatched junction nucleotides: 3. There are 16 residues in the CDR3. Germline V gives CDR1 SGHRS, CDR2 YFSETQ. The CDR3 is CASSLDPSGNTGELFF. DNA of the CDR3: TGCGCCAGCAGCTTGGACCCTAGCGGGAACACCGGGGAGCTGTTTTTT.

The chain links TRBV28 to TRBJ2-1; 9 nucleotides match TRBD2. Germline V CDR1 and CDR2: MDHEN, SYDVKM. The CDR3 totals 17 residues. Unmatched junction bases numbered 8, after V lost 3 bases and J lost 2 bases. CDR3 loop: CASSFRPGGGAYNEQFF. Here the CDR3 DNA reads TGTGCCAGCAGTTTCCGTCCGGGCGGGGGGGCCTACAATGAGCAGTTCTTC.

The chain recombines TRBV7-6 with TRBJ2-7; D gene uncertain. CDR1 is SGHVS and CDR2 is FNYEAQ in the germline V gene. The CDR3 totals 15 residues. Trimming left V 3 bases short and J 2 bases short, with 14 bases between. The CDR3 loop is CASSLGIKGPYEQYF. CDR3 coding DNA: TGTGCCAGCAGCTTGGGCATTAAAGGGCCCTACGAGCAGTACTTC. The full variable domain, in which reference TRBV7-6 and TRBJ2-7 provide the parts outside the CDR3, is GAGVSQSPRYKVTKRGQDVALRCDPISGHVSLYWYRQALGQGPEFLTYFNYEAQQDKSGLPNDRFSAERPEGSISTLTIQRTEQRDSAMYRCASSLGIKGPYEQYFGPGTRLTVT.

CDR3 residues: CATSKPSSYNEQFF. The CDR3 DNA follows: TGTGCCACCAGCAAACCGAGCTCCTACAATGAGCAGTTCTTC. V gene TRBV15 combines with J gene TRBJ2-1; D unclear. CDR3 length: 14 amino acids. Trimming took off 4 bases at V and 0 bases at J, with 7 bases between the two ends. Germline lookup yields CDR1 LNHNV and CDR2 YYDKDF (reference sequence).

The V call is TRBV6-6, the J call TRBJ2-3; 7 bases are shared with TRBD2. Germline V CDR1 and CDR2: MNHNY, SVGAGI (reference sequence). Trimming removed 6 bases from V and 4 bases from J; junction bases left unmatched: 7. The CDR3 contains 14 residues. The CDR3 DNA follows: TGTGCCAGCAGCCCCGGACTAGGTGCAGATACGCAGTATTTT. Translation gives CASSPGLGADTQYF.

CDR3: CASSLEPQRNEQFF. The CDR3 region has the DNA TGCGCCAGCAGCTTGGAACCGCAGAGAAATGAGCAGTTCTTC. This sequence joins TRBV5-1 and TRBJ2-1, with unresolved D. Germline CDR1 reads SGHRS; CDR2 reads YFSETQ. The CDR3 extends over 14 amino acids. Trimming took 0 bases from V and 7 from J, leaving 11 bases between them.

V is TRBV5-4 and J is TRBJ2-7; weak D call: TRBD2 (6 bases). Trimming took 4 bases from V and 4 from J, leaving 15 bases between them. Germline assignment: CDR1 SGHNT and CDR2 YYREEE (reference sequence). The CDR3 contains 14 residues. The CDR3 spells CASSQKAGYYEQYF. The CDR3, as DNA: TGTGCCAGCAGCCAAAAGGCGGGGTATTACGAGCAGTACTTC.

The chain couples TRBV27 to TRBJ1-4; 9 nucleotides line up with TRBD1. CDR1 and CDR2 from the germline V gene are MNHEY and SMNVEV (reference sequence). Trimming at V came to 5 bases and at J to 2 bases, leaving 15 bases not matched to a gene. This CDR3 comprises 19 residues. The chain's CDR3 is CASSLTGTGWIGTNEKLFF. The CDR3 coding sequence is TGTGCCAGCAGTCTGACCGGGACAGGGTGGATAGGCACTAATGAAAAACTGTTTTTT. Together with reference TRBV27 and TRBJ1-4, the CDR3 gives the full variable domain: EAQVTQNPRYLITVTGKKLTVTCSQNMNHEYMSWYRQDPGLGLRQIYYSMNVEVTDKGDVPEGYKVSRKEKRNFPLILESPSPNQTSLYFCASSLTGTGWIGTNEKLFFGSGTQLSVL.

This sequence joins TRBV9 and TRBJ2-2, with D hard to call. The CDR3 spans 13 residues. Trimming cost V 0 bases and J 4 bases, with 4 bases left between them. The germline V gene has CDR1 SGDLS and CDR2 YYNGEE. The CDR3 region has the DNA TGTGCCAGCAGCGTAGCCATCACCGGGGAGCTGTTTTTT. This sequence encodes CASSVAITGELFF.

V is TRBV2 and J is TRBJ1-5; D is ambiguous. The CDR3 runs 14 residues. Germline CDR1 reads SNHLY; CDR2 reads FYNNEI. Trimming cost V 5 bases and J 2 bases, with 10 bases left between them. This CDR3 is CASSPLRGNQPQHF. DNA for the CDR3: TGTGCCAGCAGTCCGCTCCGGGGCAATCAGCCCCAGCATTTT.

The genes are TRBV30 and TRBJ1-2, with D possibly TRBD1 on 6 matching bases. The germline gives CDR1 GTSNPN, CDR2 SVGIG (reference sequence). The CDR3 has 15 residues. V lost 8 bases to trimming and J lost 1 base, with 20 bases between them. The CDR3 DNA reads as TGTGCCCTTCTCCGGGGGCAGACTATTAACTATGGCTACACCTTC. It yields the protein CALLRGQTINYGYTF.

The V gene is TRBV5-1, the J gene TRBJ1-1; 10 bases agree with TRBD1. Losses at the gene ends were 1 base for V and 1 base for J; bases not matched to a gene: 13. Germline loops: CDR1 SGHRS, CDR2 YFSETQ. The CDR3 is 19 amino acids. DNA of the CDR3: TGCGCCAGCAGCTTGCCGGAACAGGGACAGGGGAATCAGAACACTGAAGCTTTCTTT. As protein: CASSLPEQGQGNQNTEAFF.

This clone showed up just once. The chain is built from TRBV28 and TRBJ1-1; D ambiguous. Germline CDR1 reads MDHEN; CDR2 reads SYDVKM. V dropped 6 bases and J dropped 1 base, with 6 bases sitting between them. The CDR3 consists of 12 residues. CDR3 nucleotides: TGTGCCAGCAGCGTCAGGAACACTGAAGCTTTCTTT. Translated: CASSVRNTEAFF.

This chain connects TRBV2 to TRBJ1-5; D is unclear. The V gene's germline CDR1 is SNHLY and CDR2 FYNNEI. The CDR3 length is 14 residues. The germline V and J ends were trimmed by 4 bases and 5 bases, with 12 bases remaining between them. The CDR3: CASSADWTHQPQHF. CDR3 nucleotide sequence: TGTGCCAGCAGTGCGGATTGGACCCATCAGCCCCAGCATTTT.

The chain joins TRBV28 to TRBJ1-2, with D maybe TRBD1 (6 bases). The length of the CDR3 is 16 residues. The V end was cut by 5 bases, the J end by 7 bases, with 23 bases between. Germline V CDR1 and CDR2: MDHEN, SYDVKM. The CDR3 nucleotides are TGTGCCAGCAGTCAATGGGGACAAACCTCCATACGTGGCTACACCTTC. It codes for CASSQWGQTSIRGYTF.

The rearrangement uses TRBV5-6 and TRBJ1-3; D may be TRBD1 (5 bases). Between the trimmed V and J ends, which lost 4 bases and 3 bases, there was a span of 11 bases. This CDR3 spans 14 amino acids. Per the germline V gene, CDR1 is SGHDT and CDR2 is YYEEEE. DNA of the CDR3: TGTGCCAGCAGCCCGCAGGGCCATGGAAACACCATATATTTT. This gives the protein CASSPQGHGNTIYF. Full variable domain (missing parts from reference TRBV5-6 and TRBJ1-3): DAGVTQSPTHLIKTRGQQVTLRCSPKSGHDTVSWYQQALGQGPQFIFQYYEEEERQRGNFPDRFSGHQFPNYSSELNVNALLLGDSALYLCASSPQGHGNTIYFGEGSWLTVV.

CDR3 protein: CASSFFPPQGEPQHF. The CDR3, as DNA: TGTGCCAGCAGTTTTTTCCCACCCCAGGGGGAGCCCCAGCATTTT. This sequence joins TRBV6-5 and TRBJ1-5; 7 nucleotides match TRBD1. V was clipped by 4 bases and J by 8 bases; unmatched bases: 11. Germline CDR1 MNHEY, CDR2 SVGAGI. The length of the CDR3 is 15 residues.

The V gene is TRBV6-6, the J gene TRBJ1-4, with a weak D call TRBD1 (5 bases). Germline V gene sequence: CDR1 MNHNY, CDR2 SVGAGI (reference sequence). This CDR3 has 14 residues. Trimming stripped 0 bases from V and 6 bases from J, with 8 bases between. CDR3 region: CASSYSGVDEKLFF. The CDR3 DNA follows: TGTGCCAGCAGTTACTCGGGGGTTGATGAAAAACTGTTTTTT.

J is TRBJ2-7 and V is TRBV18, with D tentatively TRBD2 (6 bases). The CDR3 spans 14 residues. Trimming removed 0 bases at V and 2 bases at J, with 8 bases between. The germline V gene has CDR1 KGHSH and CDR2 LQKENI. The CDR3 sequence is CASSPPEGTYEQYF. CDR3 sequence (DNA): TGTGCCAGCTCACCACCGGAGGGGACCTACGAGCAGTACTTC.